This T cell receptor beta chain is drawn from a study of control samples from healthy donors and cancer patients. Generated by immunoSEQ multiplex PCR, the TCRdb table keeps only in-frame clones and is missing some. Of about 140,000 clones listed, around 94% are singletons. Trimming removed 3 bases from V and 2 bases from J; junction bases left unmatched: 7. Per the germline V gene, CDR1 is MGHRA and CDR2 is YSYEKL. This CDR3 is 16 amino acids long. The sample consisted of blood. This sequence joins TRBV4-1 and TRBJ2-1; 7 bases are a match to TRBD2. This receptor was identified in a man aged 40-55 years in good health. CDR3 coding DNA: TGCGCCAGCAGCCATCATCCAGCGGGAACCTACAATGAGCAGTTCTTC. Amino acid sequence: CASSHHPAGTYNEQFF.